The source of this T cell receptor (beta chain) is a study of shared clonotypes between healthy human individuals. Remarks on this clone: Its antigen is unidentified.

Profiled with immunoSEQ multiplex PCR; TCRdb holds only in-frame clones, not every one. Of 2 million to 3 million clones listed, approximately 93% were seen once; the top ten hold roughly 0.39%. Whole-study findings and limits: Generation probability values for non-shared clonotypes were lower than those for clonotypes shared by all four donors. Among donors, sharing of clonotypes was expected to be affected by sequencing depth.

The sample was naive CD4+ T cells from PBMCs. Described subset: CD45RA+ positively selected. This receptor was taken from a man between 18 and 29 years old in good health. Some clones in this sample may be carry-over from other donors' samples.

The CDR3 protein is CASSIVGGRGDEQYF. Here the CDR3 DNA reads TGTGCCAGTAGTATAGTTGGTGGGCGCGGCGACGAGCAGTACTTC. The chain joins TRBV19 to TRBJ2-7; D gene unclear. This CDR3 contains 15 residues. Germline CDR1 is LNHDA and CDR2 is SQIVND (reference sequence). Trimming stripped 1 base from V and 5 bases from J, with 15 bases between.